This is a list of T cell receptor beta chains from one sample in a study of blood T cell repertoires in COVID-19. The repertoire was sequenced with immunoSEQ multiplex PCR; TCRdb's copy has only in-frame clones and lacks some. The sample records about 40,000 clones, approximately 85% being singletons. Material: peripheral blood. The receptors were gathered from a human donor in a cohort sampled during active COVID-19. The CDR3 runs from the conserved cysteine through the conserved F or W. The D gene is left open where the match is weak. Clone sizes are given selectively: once, few, many, or a class where the clone is expanded.

>TRBV5-1|TRBJ2-3|TRBD2|NA
TGCGCCAGCAGCTTGCACCGACTAGCGGGCACAGATACGCAGTATTTT
CASSLHRLAGTDTQYF
>TRBV7-8|TRBJ2-1|TRBD2|NA
TGTGCCAGCAGCTTAGTAGGGACTAGCGGCTCCTACAATGAGCAGTTCTTC
CASSLVGTSGSYNEQFF
>TRBV7-9|TRBJ1-1|NA|NA
TGTGCCAGCAACCCACAGGGATCGAACACTGAAGCTTTCTTT
CASNPQGSNTEAFF
>TRBV7-8|TRBJ1-5|NA|few
TGTGCCAGCAGCTCCCCAGGGGCGCTCCAGCATTTT
CASSSPGALQHF
>TRBV5-1|TRBJ1-1|NA|NA
TGCGCCAGCAGCTTGACGAGGGCAACCGCTGAAGCTTTCTTT
CASSLTRATAEAFF
>TRBV11-3|TRBJ2-2|NA|once
TGTGCCAGCAGCGCCTCAGGGTCCAACGGGGAGCTGTTTTTT
CASSASGSNGELFF
>TRBV5-8|TRBJ1-5|TRBD1|NA
TGTGCCAGCAGCCTGACAGGGGATGGCAATCAGCCCCAGCATTTT
CASSLTGDGNQPQHF
>TRBV5-1|TRBJ2-2|TRBD1|NA
TGCGCCAGCAGCTCCGGGGGGACAGGGGCGAACACCGGGGAGCTGTTTTTT
CASSSGGTGANTGELFF
>TRBV6-6|TRBJ1-2|NA|NA
TGTGCCAGCAGCCTCGATTCATACGGGATACAAGGCTACACCTTC
CASSLDSYGIQGYTF
>TRBV2|TRBJ1-1|TRBD1|NA
TGTGCCAGCACCCGACAGGGGGCGACCACTGAAGCTTTCTTT
CASTRQGATTEAFF
>TRBV5-1|TRBJ2-2|NA|NA
TGCGCCAGCAGCGACACTTCGAACACCGGGGAGCTGTTTTTT
CASSDTSNTGELFF
>TRBV6-5|TRBJ2-3|NA|NA
TGTGCCAGCAGTTACCTCTACCGGGGGATCGCGCAGTATTTT
CASSYLYRGIAQYF
>TRBV3-1/TRBV3-2|TRBJ1-5|TRBD1|NA
TGTGCCAGCAGCCAAGATAAGGGGGCAGGACAGCCCCAGCATTTT
CASSQDKGAGQPQHF
>TRBV18|TRBJ1-3|TRBD1|NA
TGTGCCAGCTCACCGGACAGGGGATTGCGAAACACCATATATTTT
CASSPDRGLRNTIYF
>TRBV9|TRBJ1-6|NA|NA
TGTGCCAGCAGCGTACAGGGAAATTCACCCCTCCACTTT
CASSVQGNSPLHF
>TRBV5-1|TRBJ2-1|TRBD2|NA
TGCGCCAGCAGCGGCACTAGCGGGGGGCGGGATGAGCAGTTCTTC
CASSGTSGGRDEQFF
>TRBV29-1|TRBJ1-1|TRBD1|once
TGCAGCGTTGAAGACAGGGGGAGGACTGAAGCTTTCTTT
CSVEDRGRTEAFF
>TRBV2|TRBJ2-5|TRBD1|NA
TGTGCCAGCAGTCCCACAGGGGGACGAGAGACCCAGTACTTC
CASSPTGGRETQYF
>TRBV4-2|TRBJ2-1|TRBD2|NA
TGTGCCAGCAGCCACGGGACTAGTAACAATGAGCAGTTCTTC
CASSHGTSNNEQFF
>TRBV18|TRBJ1-2|TRBD1|NA
TGTGCCAGCTCACGCGACAGGGACGGCTACACCTTC
CASSRDRDGYTF
>TRBV6-2/TRBV6-3|TRBJ2-6|NA|NA
TGTGCCAGCAGTTACGCACTGCTTCTGATGGCCAACGTCCTGACTTTC
CASSYALLLMANVLTF
>TRBV2|TRBJ1-5|NA|NA
TGTGCCAGCAGTGCTGCGGCGGCAGGGGTTCAGCCCCAGCATTTT
CASSAAAAGVQPQHF
>TRBV6-5|TRBJ1-2|NA|NA
TGTGCCAGCAGTCGGGACACGGTGGTCTATGGCTACACCTTC
CASSRDTVVYGYTF
>TRBV19|TRBJ1-5|NA|NA
TGTGCCAGTAGTCTGTCCCCCCGGCAGCCCCAGCATTTT
CASSLSPRQPQHF
>TRBV18|TRBJ1-1|NA|once
TGTGCCAGCTCCCCGGGGGAAACTGAAGCTTTCTTT
CASSPGETEAFF
>TRBV10-3|TRBJ2-7|NA|NA
TGTGCCATCAGTGTGAGTGCGGTTGCTAGGGGAATGGGCGAGCAGTACTTC
CAISVSAVARGMGEQYF
>TRBV15|TRBJ1-1|NA|NA
TGTGCCACCAGCAGACCTGGGGAGGGGCAGAACACTGAAGCTTTCTTT
CATSRPGEGQNTEAFF
>TRBV6-1|TRBJ2-4|TRBD2|NA
TGTGCCAGCAGTGAAAGCCCGACTAGCGGGGGGGCCATATCCAAAAACATTCAGTACTTC
CASSESPTSGGAISKNIQYF
>TRBV2|TRBJ2-7|NA|NA
TGTGCCAGCACGACGGACAGCAAATCCTACGAGCAGTACTTC
CASTTDSKSYEQYF
>TRBV7-3|TRBJ1-1|TRBD1|NA
TGTGCCAGCAGCTTAAGGGGGACAGGGGGACACACTGAAGCTTTCTTT
CASSLRGTGGHTEAFF
>TRBV2|TRBJ2-7|TRBD2|NA
TGTGCCAGCGGCCTAGCGGGGGCCCTCGAGCAGTACTTC
CASGLAGALEQYF
>TRBV18|TRBJ1-6|TRBD1|NA
TGTGCCAGCTCTCAACAGGGGCTAAATTCCTATAATTCACCCCTCCACTTT
CASSQQGLNSYNSPLHF
>TRBV7-8|TRBJ1-4|NA|NA
TGTGCCAGCAGCCCGGGGGCTAATGAAAAACTGTTTTTT
CASSPGANEKLFF
>TRBV4-1|TRBJ2-3|TRBD2|NA
TGCGCCAGCAGCCAAGGGTTAGCGGGGACAGATACGCAGTATTTT
CASSQGLAGTDTQYF